Listed below are T cell receptor beta chains from one sample, sequenced in a study of T cells in Graves' hyperthyroidism and ophthalmopathy. TCRdb re-derived calls from the multiplex PCR reads in MiXCR, one entry per CDR3 protein. Of roughly 580,000 distinct CDR3 sequences in the sample, over 11% were seen once. Sequencing input: blood. These receptors originate from a woman aged 25-40 years with Graves' hyperthyroidism that later progressed to Graves' ophthalmopathy. Both conserved end residues are part of each CDR3. The order of the fields is J gene, D gene, clone size, V gene, CDR3 protein, CDR3 DNA. D genes are given only for firm matches. A row's size may be missing; if present it is once, few, many or a size class.

TRBJ2-2 | - | few | TRBV5-1 | CASSSNDPTDTGELFF | TGCGCCAGCAGCTCCAATGACCCGACAGACACCGGAGAGCTGTTTTTT
TRBJ2-5 | - | few | TRBV6-5 | CASSYSPARGQETQYF | TGTGCCAGCAGTTACTCCCCGGCGAGGGGACAAGAGACCCAGTACTTC
TRBJ2-7 | TRBD2 | many | TRBV12-3/TRBV12-4 | CASRTSGSSYEQYF | TGTGCCAGCAGAACTAGCGGGAGCTCCTACGAGCAGTACTTC
TRBJ1-5 | TRBD1 | many | TRBV2 | CASSADRVGNQPQHF | TGTGCCAGCAGCGCCGACAGGGTTGGCAATCAGCCCCAGCATTTT
TRBJ2-3 | TRBD2 | - | TRBV29-1 | CSVEESAGALDTQYF | TGCAGCGTTGAAGAATCAGCGGGAGCCCTGGATACGCAGTATTTT
TRBJ2-1 | - | few | TRBV28 | CANSTPGGFSYNEQFF | TGTGCCAACAGTACCCCGGGGGGCTTCTCCTACAATGAGCAGTTCTTC
TRBJ2-1 | TRBD2 | many | TRBV5-1 | CASSLGRWPAGRGGNEQFF | TGCGCCAGCAGCTTGGGTCGGTGGCCAGCCGGGAGGGGGGGCAATGAGCAGTTCTTC
TRBJ1-2 | - | few | TRBV19 | CASIAGDRPAGSYGYTF | TGTGCCAGTATCGCAGGCGACAGACCGGCGGGGAGCTATGGCTACACCTTC
TRBJ1-2 | - | many | TRBV5-5 | CASSLDLWGDGYTF | TGTGCCAGCAGCTTGGACCTGTGGGGCGACGGCTACACCTTC
TRBJ1-2 | TRBD1 | many | TRBV25-1 | CASSSPPGTDFNYGYTF | TGTGCCAGCAGTTCACCTCCCGGGACAGACTTCAACTATGGCTACACCTTC
TRBJ1-4 | - | - | TRBV19 | CASSLPREKLFF | TGTGCCAGTAGCCTACCCCGTGAAAAACTGTTTTTT
TRBJ2-3 | - | - | TRBV4-1 | CASSQAGNTDTQYF | TGCGCCAGCAGCCAAGCCGGGAACACAGATACGCAGTATTTT
TRBJ2-1 | TRBD2 | many | TRBV19 | CASSRRLAHTSYNEQFF | TGTGCCAGTAGTCGCCGACTAGCCCATACCTCCTACAATGAGCAGTTCTTC
TRBJ1-4 | TRBD1 | many | TRBV28 | CATTTGAANEKLFF | TGTGCCACCACGACAGGGGCGGCTAATGAAAAACTGTTTTTT